These 12 T cell receptor beta chains came from one sample sequenced in a study of T cells in Graves' hyperthyroidism and ophthalmopathy. What was amplified from RNA transcripts were TCR beta CDR3 regions. The TCR CDR3 first-round RT-PCR relied on the HTBI primer set. In TCRdb, the multiplex PCR reads were re-called with MiXCR into one record per CDR3 protein. Seen here are about half a million distinct CDR3 sequences, under 25% observed once, and the top ten hold about 49%. Sequenced material: blood. These receptors originate from a woman between 70 and 85 years old with Graves' ophthalmopathy.

This clonotype was observed many times. The chain carries TRBV2 and TRBJ1-1; D ambiguous. The CDR3 consists of 14 residues. Trimming stripped 3 bases from V and 2 bases from J, with 10 bases between. Germline CDR1 and CDR2: SNHLY and FYNNEI. The DNA of the CDR3 is TGTGCCAGCAGTGAGGCAGGAGTAAACACTGAAGCTTTCTTT. Its protein product is CASSEAGVNTEAFF.

A few counts support this clonotype. The chain combines TRBV7-2 with TRBJ2-1; 12 nucleotides align to TRBD2. Germline V gene sequence: CDR1 SGHTA, CDR2 FQGNSA. The CDR3 consists of 18 residues. After removal of 4 bases from V and 5 bases from J, the junction contained 12 bases not matched to a gene. CDR3 sequence: CASSSPGLAGSRHNEQFF. For the CDR3, the DNA is TGTGCCAGCAGCTCACCGGGACTAGCGGGCTCACGCCACAATGAGCAGTTCTTC.

In DNA, the CDR3 is TGTGCCAGTCCCCTGCGGTTTCGGAGTTTCCACTATGGCTACACCTTC. Translation gives CASPLRFRSFHYGYTF. V is TRBV19 and J is TRBJ1-2; D unclear. Germline V gene lookup returns CDR1 LNHDA and CDR2 SQIVND (reference sequence). The CDR3 sequence is 16 residues long. With 8 bases removed from V and 3 bases from J, the gap between germline ends came to 22 bases.

Note on this clonotype: A read error may be the cause here, since a much bigger clone is one base away. V is TRBV12-3 or TRBV12-4 and J is TRBJ2-7; D not resolved. V was pared by 8 bases and J by 2 bases, with 10 bases between. The CDR3 is made up of 12 amino acids. CDR3 in amino acids: CASGLLTYEQYF. The DNA of the CDR3 is TGTGCCAGCGGCCTCCTTACCTACGAGCAGTACTTC.

This clonotype has at least ten counts. The chain links TRBV12-3 or TRBV12-4 to TRBJ2-7; D gene unclear. The V and J ends lost 4 bases and 1 base respectively, with 11 bases between them. The CDR3 totals 14 residues. The chain's CDR3 is CASSSPGPSYEQYF. CDR3 DNA: TGTGCCAGCAGTTCCCCAGGACCTTCCTACGAGCAGTACTTC.

This clonotype came up a few times. V is TRBV10-3 and J is TRBJ2-5; TRBD2 might be the D (5 bases). Germline assignment: CDR1 ENHRY and CDR2 SYGVKD. V was trimmed by 0 bases and J by 0 bases, leaving 8 bases between them. The CDR3 totals 15 residues. The CDR3 spells CAISESLANQETQYF. DNA of the CDR3: TGTGCCATCAGTGAGTCTCTAGCCAACCAAGAGACCCAGTACTTC.

This clonotype was seen a handful of times. This chain joins TRBV5-1 and TRBJ1-5; D may be TRBD1 (6 bases). Trimming took off 0 bases at V and 5 bases at J, with 12 bases between the two ends. There are 15 residues in the CDR3. From germline, CDR1 is SGHRS and CDR2 YFSETQ. CDR3 coding DNA: TGCGCCAGCAGCTTGGAAGGACAGCCCTATCAGCCCCAGCATTTT. This encodes CASSLEGQPYQPQHF.

Only a few counts were recorded for this clonotype. The rearrangement links TRBV6-2 or TRBV6-3 to TRBJ2-2, with 10 bases lining up with TRBD1. CDR1 and CDR2 (germline): MNHEY, SVGEGT. The CDR3 sequence is 17 residues long. V trimming: 6 bases; J trimming: 7 bases; junction bases outside the gene matches: 14. CDR3 in amino acids: CASSRPTGTGVDGELFF. DNA of the CDR3: TGTGCCAGCAGCCGTCCGACCGGGACAGGGGTTGACGGGGAGCTGTTTTTT.

This clonotype appeared a few times. The genes are TRBV20-1 and TRBJ2-3; D possibly corresponds to TRBD2 (6 bases). The germline V gene encodes CDR1 DFQATT and CDR2 SNEGSKA (reference sequence). V gave up 0 bases and J gave up 5 bases, with 15 bases separating them. CDR3 length equals 15 residues. The CDR3: CSARDYGSVGDTQYF. The CDR3, as DNA: TGCAGTGCTAGAGATTACGGGAGTGTAGGAGATACGCAGTATTTT.

This chain joins TRBV28 and TRBJ2-5, with 10 bases matching TRBD2. Germline assignment: CDR1 MDHEN and CDR2 SYDVKM. The CDR3 runs 14 residues. J gave up 4 bases and V 6 bases, and 5 bases lay outside the gene matches. DNA for the CDR3: TGTGCCAGCAGCCAGTCTAGCGGGAGAGAGACCCAGTACTTC. Residues: CASSQSSGRETQYF.

With respect to this clonotype: A single base separates this from a much larger clone, so it may be a read error. The chain employs TRBV10-1 and TRBJ2-5; D unclear. Deletions cut 0 bases from V and 3 bases from J, with 11 bases between. CDR3 size: 15 residues. CDR1 WNHNN and CDR2 SYGVQD come from the germline V gene (reference sequence). The CDR3 spells CASSESKANEETQYF. CDR3 coding DNA: TGCGCCAGCAGTGAGTCTAAGGCTAACGAAGAGACCCAGTACTTC.

This clonotype was detected a few times. V usage is TRBV5-1 and J usage is TRBJ2-3, with TRBD2 identical over 15 bases. The CDR3 extends over 17 amino acids. Looked up from germline, CDR1 is SGHRS and CDR2 is YFSETQ. Germline trimming cut 4 bases from V and 5 bases from J; bases unmatched to any gene: 8. CDR3 amino acids: CASSKAGTSGRIDTQYF. Here the CDR3 DNA reads TGCGCCAGCAGCAAGGCCGGGACTAGCGGGAGGATAGATACGCAGTATTTT. Full variable domain (rest looked up from reference TRBV5-1 and TRBJ2-3): KAGVTQTPRYLIKTRGQQVTLSCSPISGHRSVSWYQQTPGQGLQFLFEYFSETQRNKGNFPGRFSGRQFSNSRSEMNVSTLELGDSALYLCASSKAGTSGRIDTQYFGPGTRLTVL.